Listed below are T cell receptor beta chains from one sample, sequenced in a study of shared clonotypes between healthy human individuals. Profiling relied on immunoSEQ multiplex PCR, and the TCRdb table lists in-frame clones only, not all of them. The table includes 800,000 or so clones, 95% to 97% detected once. The sequencing input was naive CD8+ T cells sorted from blood. All receptors derive from a man younger than 45 in good health. Both conserved end residues are part of each CDR3. The D gene is left open where the match is weak. Clone size is stated in some rows and not others, as once, few, many or a class when expanded.

TRBJ2-7	-	-	TRBV11-2	TGTGCCAGCAGCGTCCGGGACTCGGGGGAGCAGTACTTC	CASSVRDSGEQYF
TRBJ2-3	-	-	TRBV10-2	TGCGCCAGCTCGGGGGAAGAGAGAACAGATACGCAGTATTTT	CASSGEERTDTQYF
TRBJ2-7	TRBD1	few	TRBV7-9	TGTGCCAGCAGCTCCGGACAGGGCCCCTACGAGCAGTACTTC	CASSSGQGPYEQYF
TRBJ1-5	-	-	TRBV27	TGTGCCAGCAGTGAAGTTCCGAATCAGCCCCAGCATTTT	CASSEVPNQPQHF
TRBJ1-2	-	-	TRBV28	TGTGCCGGGCCGAATGGCTACACCTTC	CAGPNGYTF
TRBJ2-1	-	-	TRBV25-1	TGTGCCAGCAGTGCCAAGGGGGATGAGCAGTTCTTC	CASSAKGDEQFF
TRBJ2-5	TRBD2	-	TRBV7-9	TGTGCCAGCAGCCCGGGGACTAGCACGGTGGAGACCCAGTACTTC	CASSPGTSTVETQYF
TRBJ1-2	-	once	TRBV30	TGTGCCTGGACGTCGAGGGCAGGGTTGATCTATGGCTACACCTTC	CAWTSRAGLIYGYTF
TRBJ1-2	-	-	TRBV14	TGTGCCAGCAGCCTCCGTAACACCGACAGGCTCCATGGCTACACCTTC	CASSLRNTDRLHGYTF
TRBJ2-3	-	-	TRBV7-2	TGTGCCAGCAGCGACCCGGGCGGCACAGATACGCAGTATTTT	CASSDPGGTDTQYF
TRBJ2-7	-	-	TRBV5-5	TGTGCCAGCAGCTTGTTTGGACTCTCCTACGAGCAGTACTTC	CASSLFGLSYEQYF
TRBJ2-7	TRBD2	-	TRBV7-9	TGTGCCAGCAGCCTATCGACTAGCGGGAGGGTGGAGTACTTC	CASSLSTSGRVEYF
TRBJ1-2	-	once	TRBV6-1	TGTGCCAGCAGCCCGGGACCGATTAACTATGGCTACACCTTC	CASSPGPINYGYTF
TRBJ2-7	-	once	TRBV2	TGTGCCAGCGCAACAGCTGGAGGCTACGAGCAGTACTTC	CASATAGGYEQYF
TRBJ1-4	-	-	TRBV12-5	TGTGCTAGTGGTTTGCGGGACGGAGGTTGGAAACTGTTTTTT	CASGLRDGGWKLFF
TRBJ2-5	-	-	TRBV10-3	TGTGCCACCACCGGGGAGGGGGCGAGGGAGACCCAGTACTTC	CATTGEGARETQYF
TRBJ2-7	TRBD2	once	TRBV7-2	TGTGCCAGCAGCTTAGGGGGACTAGCTTCCTACGAGCAGTACTTC	CASSLGGLASYEQYF
TRBJ1-5	-	-	TRBV6-5	TGTGCCAGCAGCCTCAGGGGCCACAATCAGCCCCAGCATTTT	CASSLRGHNQPQHF
TRBJ2-7	TRBD2	-	TRBV15	TGTGCCACCAGCGGACCTGATATAGCGGGAGCGGAAAACGAGCAGTACTTC	CATSGPDIAGAENEQYF
TRBJ2-7	TRBD1	-	TRBV29-1	TGCAGCGTTGAAGTGAAGGGGGCTACATACGAGCAGTACTTC	CSVEVKGATYEQYF
TRBJ2-2	-	-	TRBV7-9	TGTGCCAGCAGCTTATTCCAGTCGAACACCGGGGAGCTGTTTTTT	CASSLFQSNTGELFF
TRBJ2-7	-	-	TRBV28	TGTGCCAGCAGTACCAGTGGGGGAATCTACGAGCAGTACTTC	CASSTSGGIYEQYF
TRBJ1-4	-	-	TRBV7-9	TGTGCCAGCAGCGGCCGGGTGGGAACTAATGAAAAACTGTTTTTT	CASSGRVGTNEKLFF
TRBJ1-1	-	once	TRBV5-1	TGCGCCAGCAGCTTGTTCTACAGGGCTGGGAACACTGAAGCTTTCTTT	CASSLFYRAGNTEAFF
TRBJ1-2	-	-	TRBV7-9	TGTGCCAGCAGCCATAGAGGGCAAGGTGTTACTGGCTACACCTTC	CASSHRGQGVTGYTF
TRBJ2-1	-	-	TRBV7-9	TGTGCCAGCAGCTTAGGGGTACAGGGCAATGAGCAGTTCTTC	CASSLGVQGNEQFF
TRBJ2-6	-	once	TRBV28	TGTGCCAGCAGTTTTCGGCATTCTGGGGCCAACGTCCTGACTTTC	CASSFRHSGANVLTF
TRBJ2-7	-	-	TRBV11-1	TGTGCCAGCAGCTCGTTCTCCTACGAGCAGTACTTC	CASSSFSYEQYF
TRBJ2-7	TRBD2	-	TRBV4-1	TGCGCCAGCAGACCCGTCGAGGGAGCGGGAGGGGTCCGAGAGCAGTACTTC	CASRPVEGAGGVREQYF
TRBJ1-1	-	once	TRBV10-3	TGTGCCATCAGTGGGTCGGGTGGGGCTTTCTTT	CAISGSGGAFF
TRBJ2-7	TRBD2	-	TRBV27	TGTGCCAGCAGTTTTGGCCTAGCGGTCTCCTACGAGCAGTACTTC	CASSFGLAVSYEQYF
TRBJ2-1	TRBD1	-	TRBV13	TGTGCCAGCAGCTTAGGGCGGACAGGGAATGAGCAGTTCTTC	CASSLGRTGNEQFF
TRBJ2-1	-	-	TRBV7-9	TGTGCCAGCAGCTTAGCAGGGCCTAGCGTGGGTGAGCAGTTCTTC	CASSLAGPSVGEQFF
TRBJ2-7	TRBD2	-	TRBV15	TGTGCCACCCGCGGCGGGAGTACCGAGCAGTACTTC	CATRGGSTEQYF
TRBJ1-5	-	-	TRBV7-8	TGTGCCAGCAGCCACCGCGGCCAGGGTAGGCAAAATCAGCCCCAGCATTTT	CASSHRGQGRQNQPQHF
TRBJ1-2	-	-	TRBV7-9	TGTGCCAGCAGCTTAGGGCCTGGAAACTATGGCTACACCTTC	CASSLGPGNYGYTF
TRBJ2-6	-	once	TRBV7-9	TGTGCCAGCAGCATCTTGACAGATAAAACTGGGGCCAACGTCCTGACTTTC	CASSILTDKTGANVLTF
TRBJ1-1	-	-	TRBV7-9	TGTGCCAGCAGCTTGGGGTCTGGGGACACTGAAGCTTTCTTT	CASSLGSGDTEAFF
TRBJ1-1	-	-	TRBV7-9	TGTGCCAGCAGCCCCAGAGGAGAGTCTGAAGCTTTCTTT	CASSPRGESEAFF
TRBJ1-2	-	-	TRBV7-8	TGTGCCAGCAGCTTAGTAACAGCGATGGGGGGCTACACCTTC	CASSLVTAMGGYTF
TRBJ2-1	-	-	TRBV7-9	TGTGCCAGCAGCTTATCTTACGGACTAACCCACAATGAGCAGTTCTTC	CASSLSYGLTHNEQFF
TRBJ2-7	TRBD2	once	TRBV29-1	TGCAGCGTTGAGGTAGCGGGCCTCTCCTACGAGCAGTACTTC	CSVEVAGLSYEQYF
TRBJ1-1	-	-	TRBV18	TGTGCCAGCTCACCACCAGGACCTGAGGAAGCTTTCTTT	CASSPPGPEEAFF
TRBJ2-2	-	-	TRBV29-1	TGCAGCGTTGTTCGGGACGTTAACACCGGGGAGCTGTTTTTT	CSVVRDVNTGELFF
TRBJ2-7	-	-	TRBV11-3	TGTGCCAGCAGCTTAGCGGGACCTTACGAGCAGTACTTC	CASSLAGPYEQYF
TRBJ1-1	-	once	TRBV25-1	TGTGCCAGCACCACGTACGCTGAAGCTTTCTTT	CASTTYAEAFF
TRBJ2-2	-	once	TRBV12-5	TGTGCTAGTGGCCTGTCGAACACCGGGGAGCTGTTTTTT	CASGLSNTGELFF
TRBJ2-1	-	-	TRBV6-6	TGTGCCAGCACAACGGACCGATACAATGAGCAGTTCTTC	CASTTDRYNEQFF
TRBJ2-5	TRBD1	-	TRBV29-1	TGCAGCGTTGAGGACAGGGATCAAGAGACCCAGTACTTC	CSVEDRDQETQYF
TRBJ2-5	TRBD1	-	TRBV7-7	TGTGCCAGCAGCTTAGGACAGGGGGAGACCCAGTACTTC	CASSLGQGETQYF